These 29 T cell receptor beta chains share one sample of origin, sequenced in a study of metastatic and nonmetastatic thyroid tumors. Patients underwent thyroid surgery, and none had received any treatment before it. TCRdb ran MiXCR on the PCR reads. The table records about 24,000 clones, around a fifth of them present only once. The sequenced material came from blood. The receptors were sampled from a male donor with papillary thyroid cancer or a benign thyroid nodule (not recorded which). Some clones in this sample may be carry-over from other donors' samples.

A few counts support this clone. The chain links TRBV19 to TRBJ2-2; D is possibly TRBD1 (5 bases). The germline V gene encodes CDR1 LNHDA and CDR2 SQIVND (reference sequence). With 3 bases removed from V and 4 bases from J, the gap between germline ends came to 12 bases. This CDR3 is 15 amino acids long. CDR3 in DNA: TGTGCCAGTAGTATTTCAGGGCTGGGCACCGGGGAGCTGTTTTTT. It codes for CASSISGLGTGELFF.

In its sample, this clone was seen a few times. This rearrangement joins TRBV20-1 to TRBJ1-1; D gene uncertain. With 3 bases removed from V and 6 bases from J, the gap between germline ends came to 11 bases. Germline V CDR1 and CDR2: DFQATT, SNEGSKA (reference sequence). CDR3 length equals 12 residues. This CDR3 is CSASGQIAEAFF. As DNA, the CDR3 is TGCAGTGCTAGTGGTCAGATTGCTGAAGCTTTCTTT.

As to this clone: One end of the junction does not line up with germline, which may come from a read error. The chain carries TRBV27 and TRBJ2-1, with D possibly being TRBD2 (6 bases). CDR3 length: 15 residues. Germline values: CDR1 MNHEY, CDR2 SMNVEV (reference sequence). The CDR3 DNA follows: TGTGCTAGCAGTTCTCACGGGCGGGGCTACAATGAGCAGTTCTTC. Translated: CASSSHGRGYNEQFF.

This clone was counted only a few times. The V call is TRBV6-1, the J call TRBJ1-1, with D maybe TRBD1 (5 bases). V was clipped by 3 bases and J by 5 bases, with 16 bases between them. This CDR3 comprises 15 residues. The V gene's germline CDR1 is MNHNS and CDR2 SASEGT. CDR3 region: CASSENLQVTTEAFF. In DNA, the CDR3 is TGTGCCAGCAGTGAGAATCTACAGGTTACGACTGAAGCTTTCTTT.

This clone was seen repeatedly, ten times or more. CDR3 sequence: CASSQGGTTWGETQYF. The CDR3 DNA follows: TGTGCCAGCAGCCAAGGGGGGACCACCTGGGGAGAGACCCAGTACTTC. This chain uses TRBV3-1 with TRBJ2-5, with D perhaps being TRBD1 or TRBD2 (5 bases each). V lost 1 base and J 4 bases, leaving 16 bases between the germline ends. The CDR3 has 16 residues. Germline loops: CDR1 LGHDT, CDR2 YNNKEL (reference sequence).

Comment on this clone: The junction departs from germline at one end; a sequencing error may be responsible. The CDR3 protein is CSSRGSQSTGELFF. As DNA, the CDR3 is TGCAGTTCTAGGGGGAGTCAAAGCACCGGGGAGCTGTTTTTT. V is TRBV20-1 and J is TRBJ2-2, with D perhaps matching TRBD1 (6 bases). Per germline, CDR1 DFQATT and CDR2 SNEGSKA (reference sequence). The CDR3 covers 14 residues.

Concerning this clone itself: Mismatch with germline at one junction end may stem from a read error. The chain is built from TRBV18 and TRBJ1-5; no reliable D call. The germline gives CDR1 KGHSH, CDR2 LQKENI. The CDR3 is 13 amino acids. CDR3: CTSSPSSNPPQHF. The DNA for the CDR3 is TGTACCAGCTCACCATCCAGTAATCCGCCCCAGCATTTT.

The rearrangement uses TRBV4-3 and TRBJ1-2; D is unresolved. Germline V CDR1 and CDR2: LGHNA, YSLEER. The CDR3 contains 15 residues. V lost 1 base and J lost 7, with 16 bases in between. The CDR3 is CASSQGFAGGGGYTF. The DNA of the CDR3 is TGCGCCAGCAGCCAAGGTTTCGCAGGCGGTGGTGGCTACACCTTC.

This clone was detected many times. V gene TRBV7-8 combines with J gene TRBJ1-1; 7 bases line up with TRBD1. The CDR3 extends over 13 amino acids. The germline V gene encodes CDR1 SGHVS and CDR2 FQNEAQ. V lost 5 bases, J lost 6 bases, and 6 bases stayed unmatched. CDR3 loop: CASSPGGIAEAFF. CDR3 nucleotide sequence: TGTGCCAGCAGCCCAGGGGGGATCGCTGAAGCTTTCTTT.

CDR3 nucleotides: TGCGCCAGCAGTGAGGCCCAGGGGCACGCTACGCAGTATTTT. Protein sequence: CASSEAQGHATQYF. The V and J genes are TRBV10-2 and TRBJ2-3, with a tentative D call TRBD1 (6 bases). With 2 bases removed from V and 8 bases from J, the gap between germline ends came to 14 bases. There are 14 residues in the CDR3. Germline V gives CDR1 WSHSY, CDR2 SAAADI.

This clone has at least ten counts. The chain couples TRBV2 to TRBJ2-7; 13 nucleotides agree with TRBD2. The germline V gene has CDR1 SNHLY and CDR2 FYNNEI. V was pared by 7 bases and J by 4 bases, with 4 bases of the junction left unmatched. This CDR3 is 14 amino acids long. The CDR3 here is CASMRTSGSYEQYF. For the CDR3, the DNA is TGTGCCAGCATGCGGACTAGCGGGAGTTACGAGCAGTACTTC.

This clone was seen more than once but under ten times. V usage is TRBV6-5 and J usage is TRBJ1-2; no reliable D call. The CDR3 is 14 amino acids. Trimming removed 0 bases at V and 4 bases at J, with 9 bases between. Germline loops: CDR1 MNHEY, CDR2 SVGAGI. The CDR3 DNA follows: TGTGCCAGCAGTTACTCGAGCGGAGGCTATGGCTACACCTTC. The encoded protein is CASSYSSGGYGYTF.

This clone was detected many times. Other DNA sequences in this sample translate to the same CDR3. The rearrangement links TRBV5-8 to TRBJ2-1; no firm D call. Germline V gene data show CDR1 as SGHTS and CDR2 as YDEGEE. This CDR3 comprises 15 residues. V was shortened by 0 bases and J by 5 bases, with 12 bases between the two germline ends. CDR3 amino acids: CASSLVDPVNNEQFF. CDR3 nucleotide sequence: TGTGCCAGCAGCTTGGTAGATCCAGTTAACAATGAGCAGTTCTTC.

This clone was detected ten times or more. The V and J genes are TRBV20-1 and TRBJ2-3; 7 bases agree with TRBD2. This CDR3 spans 14 amino acids. CDR1 DFQATT and CDR2 SNEGSKA come from the germline V gene (reference sequence). V shed 8 bases, J shed 4 bases, and the junction held 12 bases outside the gene matches. The CDR3 is CSTLKGGRADTQYF. CDR3 DNA sequence: TGCAGTACCCTTAAGGGCGGGAGAGCAGATACGCAGTATTTT.

This clone is classed as medium-sized. V gene TRBV28 combines with J gene TRBJ2-7; 8 nucleotides agree with TRBD2. CDR1 and CDR2 from the germline V gene are MDHEN and SYDVKM. This CDR3 has 14 residues. With V trimmed by 6 bases and J by 6 bases, 10 bases remained unmatched. In nucleotides, the CDR3 is TGTGCCAGCAGGACCCCCTCCGGGGGGGGCGAGCAGTACTTC. Its protein product is CASRTPSGGGEQYF.

The chain joins TRBV20-1 to TRBJ2-7; D remains ambiguous. V lost 0 bases to trimming and J lost 12 bases, with 15 bases between them. The CDR3 totals 12 residues. CDR1 is DFQATT and CDR2 is SNEGSKA in the germline V gene (reference sequence). CDR3 sequence (DNA): TGCAGTGCTAGAGATCAAAGTATTGTCCCGTACTTC. Translation: CSARDQSIVPYF.

The rearrangement links TRBV27 to TRBJ2-7; TRBD1 matches 9 bases. The J segment lost 3 bases and the V segment lost 2 bases, leaving 8 bases of the junction unmatched. The CDR3 totals 16 residues. The germline V gene encodes CDR1 MNHEY and CDR2 SMNVEV (reference sequence). CDR3 sequence reads: CASSLLPGQGNYEQYF. DNA for the CDR3: TGTGCCAGCAGTTTACTCCCCGGACAGGGGAACTACGAGCAGTACTTC.

This clone was detected many times. The gene calls are TRBV18 and TRBJ2-3; 7 positions agree with TRBD2. CDR3 size: 15 residues. V lost 1 base, J lost 7 bases, and 8 bases stayed unmatched. Germline CDR1 and CDR2: KGHSH and LQKENI. The CDR3: CASSPRPPGGNTQYF. CDR3 nucleotide sequence: TGTGCCAGCTCACCACGGCCGCCGGGGGGAAATACGCAGTATTTT.

Points on this clone: An end of the junction differs from the germline gene, which may be a read error. The chain is built from TRBV6-2 or TRBV6-3 and TRBJ2-1; TRBD2 aligns across 7 bases. CDR3 length: 15 residues. Germline V lookup: CDR1 MNHEY, CDR2 SVGEGT. The CDR3 DNA sequence: TGTGCCAGCAGTTACGGGACCGGGACTAAAGATGAGCGGTTCTTC. As protein: CASSYGTGTKDERFF.

This chain links TRBV20-1 with TRBJ2-5; the D is unclear. The germline V and J ends were trimmed by 0 bases and 4 bases, with 6 bases remaining between them. Germline lookup yields CDR1 DFQATT and CDR2 SNEGSKA (reference sequence). The CDR3 is 12 amino acids. CDR3 sequence (DNA): TGCAGTGCTAGAGATGGACGAGAGACCCAGTACTTC. The encoded protein is CSARDGRETQYF.

The chain combines TRBV20-1 with TRBJ2-7; 12 bases are shared with TRBD2. Germline V CDR1 and CDR2: DFQATT, SNEGSKA (reference sequence). The junction had 3 bases not matched to a gene; V was cut back by 1 base and J by 2 bases. This CDR3 contains 15 residues. DNA of the CDR3: TGCAGTGCTAGAGGGGGGACTAGCGGGCCCTACGAGCAGTACTTC. Amino acid sequence: CSARGGTSGPYEQYF.

This clone is deemed medium-sized. This chain uses TRBV10-2 with TRBJ1-1; D is unclear. CDR1 and CDR2 from the germline V gene are WSHSY and SAAADI. V lost 2 bases, J lost 6 bases, and 7 bases lay in between. This CDR3 comprises 12 residues. This chain's CDR3 is CASSEALAEAFF. The CDR3 DNA is TGCGCCAGCAGTGAGGCGCTCGCTGAAGCTTTCTTT.

This clone was observed many times. The V call is TRBV5-1, the J call TRBJ2-3, with 12 nucleotides matching TRBD2. V gave up 0 bases and J gave up 6 bases; unmatched junction bases: 2. This CDR3 has 15 amino acids. Germline assignment: CDR1 SGHRS and CDR2 YFSETQ. The DNA for the CDR3 is TGCGCCAGCAGCTTGGATACTAGCGGGAGGGATACGCAGTATTTT. It encodes CASSLDTSGRDTQYF. Combining the CDR3 with reference TRBV5-1 and TRBJ2-3 gives the whole variable domain KAGVTQTPRYLIKTRGQQVTLSCSPISGHRSVSWYQQTPGQGLQFLFEYFSETQRNKGNFPGRFSGRQFSNSRSEMNVSTLELGDSALYLCASSLDTSGRDTQYFGPGTRLTVL.

This chain links TRBV6-2 or TRBV6-3 with TRBJ1-2, with TRBD1 identical over 7 bases. This CDR3 region has 14 residues. Germline V gene data show CDR1 as MNHEY and CDR2 as SVGEGT. Losses at the gene ends were 1 base for V and 8 bases for J; bases not matched to a gene: 7. CDR3 protein: CASSYWDSLRGYTF. The CDR3 DNA follows: TGTGCCAGCAGTTACTGGGACAGCCTTCGGGGCTACACCTTC.

This clone was seen many times. This chain links TRBV9 with TRBJ2-1, with 13 bases fitting TRBD2. V was clipped by 3 bases and J by 7 bases; unmatched bases: 10. The germline V gene has CDR1 SGDLS and CDR2 YYNGEE. This CDR3 has 17 amino acids. The CDR3 nucleotides read TGTGCCAGCAGCGAGGCCGGTAGGACTAGCGGGGGAAATGAGCAGTTCTTC. Its protein is CASSEAGRTSGGNEQFF.

This clone was observed at least ten times. The V call is TRBV30, the J call TRBJ1-3; tentatively, D is TRBD1 (5 bases). Germline V gene lookup returns CDR1 GTSNPN and CDR2 SVGIG (reference sequence). V was cut by 6 bases and J by 0 bases, with 9 bases left in between. This CDR3 has 13 residues. The DNA for the CDR3 is TGTGCCTGTAACCAGGGCTCTGGAAACACCATATATTTT. It is translated as CACNQGSGNTIYF.

The table lists this clone with many counts. The rearrangement uses TRBV12-5 and TRBJ2-1; 16 positions match TRBD2. Germline CDR1 and CDR2: LGHNT and FRNRAP. The CDR3 contains 17 residues. The J segment lost 6 bases and the V segment lost 6 bases, leaving 8 bases of the junction unmatched. CDR3 residues: CASGPGGTSGRANEQFF. In DNA, the CDR3 is TGTGCTAGTGGCCCCGGGGGGACTAGCGGGAGGGCCAATGAGCAGTTCTTC.

This clone occurred a few times. Since a much larger clone is just one base distant, this may be a read error. This rearrangement joins TRBV20-1 to TRBJ1-5; TRBD1 is a possible D gene (6 bases). Germline V gene lookup returns CDR1 DFQATT and CDR2 SNEGSKA (reference sequence). CDR3 length equals 13 residues. Written as DNA, the CDR3 is TGCAGTGCCAGGCCAGGGACAAATCAGCCCAAGCATTTT. Its protein is CSARPGTNQPKHF.

A few counts support this clone. The V and J genes are TRBV15 and TRBJ2-1; no definite D call. V was trimmed by 5 bases and J by 6 bases, leaving 23 bases between them. The CDR3 is 17 amino acids. CDR1 is LNHNV, CDR2 YYDKDF, per germline (reference sequence). The CDR3 DNA follows: TGTGCCACCAGCGTGAGTTGGACCGACGGGCGACCCAATGAGCAGTTCTTC. Encoded protein: CATSVSWTDGRPNEQFF. Drawing the rest from reference TRBV15 and TRBJ2-1, the complete variable domain is DAMVIQNPRYQVTQFGKPVTLSCSQTLNHNVMYWYQQKSSQAPKLLFHYYDKDFNNEADTPDNFQSRRPNTSFCFLDIRSPGLGDTAMYLCATSVSWTDGRPNEQFFGPGTRLTVL.